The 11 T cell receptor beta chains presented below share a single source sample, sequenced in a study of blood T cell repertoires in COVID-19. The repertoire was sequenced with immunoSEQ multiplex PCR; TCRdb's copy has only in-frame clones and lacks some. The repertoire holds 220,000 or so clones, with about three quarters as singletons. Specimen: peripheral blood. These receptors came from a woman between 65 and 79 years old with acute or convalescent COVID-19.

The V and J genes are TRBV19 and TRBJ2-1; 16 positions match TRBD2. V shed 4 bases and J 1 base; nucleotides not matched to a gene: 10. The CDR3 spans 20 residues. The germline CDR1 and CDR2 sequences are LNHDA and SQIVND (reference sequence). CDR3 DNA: TGTGCCAGTAGTACCTCGGGACTAGCGGGAGGGCTTCTTTCCTACAATGAGCAGTTCTTC. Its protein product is CASSTSGLAGGLLSYNEQFF.

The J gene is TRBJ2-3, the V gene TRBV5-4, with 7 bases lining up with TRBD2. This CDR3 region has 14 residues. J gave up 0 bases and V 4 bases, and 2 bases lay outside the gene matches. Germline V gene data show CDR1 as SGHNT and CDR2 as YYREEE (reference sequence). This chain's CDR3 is CASSGAGSTDTQYF. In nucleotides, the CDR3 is TGTGCCAGCAGCGGAGCGGGGAGCACAGATACGCAGTATTTT. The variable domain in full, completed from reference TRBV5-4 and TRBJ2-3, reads ETGVTQSPTHLIKTRGQQVTLRCSSQSGHNTVSWYQQALGQGPQFIFQYYREEENGRGNFPPRFSGLQFPNYSSELNVNALELDDSALYLCASSGAGSTDTQYFGPGTRLTVL.

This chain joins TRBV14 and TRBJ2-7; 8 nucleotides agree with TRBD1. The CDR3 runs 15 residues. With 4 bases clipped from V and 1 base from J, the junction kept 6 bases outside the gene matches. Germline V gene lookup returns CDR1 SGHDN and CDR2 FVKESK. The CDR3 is CASSRPGQGSYEQYF. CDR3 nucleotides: TGTGCCAGCAGCCGGCCCGGACAGGGATCCTACGAGCAGTACTTC.

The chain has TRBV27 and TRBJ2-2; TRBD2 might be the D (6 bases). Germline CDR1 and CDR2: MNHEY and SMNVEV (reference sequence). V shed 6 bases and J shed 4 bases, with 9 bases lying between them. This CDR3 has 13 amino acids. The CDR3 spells CASRDYPTGELFF. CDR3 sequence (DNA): TGTGCCAGCAGGGACTACCCCACCGGGGAGCTGTTTTTT.

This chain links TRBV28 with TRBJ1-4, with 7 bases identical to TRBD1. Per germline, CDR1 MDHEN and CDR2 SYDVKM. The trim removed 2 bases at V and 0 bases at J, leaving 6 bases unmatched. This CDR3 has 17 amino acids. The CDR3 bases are TGTGCCAGCAGTTTAGAGGGGGCCCTCGCAACTAATGAAAAACTGTTTTTT. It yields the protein CASSLEGALATNEKLFF.

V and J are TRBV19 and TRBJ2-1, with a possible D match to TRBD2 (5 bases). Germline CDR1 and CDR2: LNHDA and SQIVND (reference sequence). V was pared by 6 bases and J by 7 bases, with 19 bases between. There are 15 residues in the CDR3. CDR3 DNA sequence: TGTGCCAGTAGCCCCATACTAGTTATCAGGAATGAGCAGTTCTTC. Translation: CASSPILVIRNEQFF. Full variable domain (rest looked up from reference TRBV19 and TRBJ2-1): DGGITQSPKYLFRKEGQNVTLSCEQNLNHDAMYWYRQDPGQGLRLIYYSQIVNDFQKGDIAEGYSVSREKKESFPLTVTSAQKNPTAFYLCASSPILVIRNEQFFGPGTRLTVL.

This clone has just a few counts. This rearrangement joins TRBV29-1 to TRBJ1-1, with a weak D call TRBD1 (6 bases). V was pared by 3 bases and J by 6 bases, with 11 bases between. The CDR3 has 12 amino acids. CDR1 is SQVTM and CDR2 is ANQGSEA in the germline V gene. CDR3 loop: CSVDVSGAEAFF. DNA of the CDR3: TGCAGCGTTGATGTTTCAGGGGCTGAAGCTTTCTTT. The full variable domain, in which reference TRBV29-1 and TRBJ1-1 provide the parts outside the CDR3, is SAVISQKPSRDICQRGTSLTIQCQVDSQVTMMFWYRQQPGQSLTLIATANQGSEATYESGFVIDKFPISRPNLTFSTLTVSNMSPEDSSIYLCSVDVSGAEAFFGQGTRLTVV.

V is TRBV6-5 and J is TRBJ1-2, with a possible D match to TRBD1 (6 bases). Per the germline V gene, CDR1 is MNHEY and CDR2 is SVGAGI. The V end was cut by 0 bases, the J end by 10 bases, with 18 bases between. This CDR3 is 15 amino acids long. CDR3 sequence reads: CASSYSQKRTEIYTF. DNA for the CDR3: TGTGCCAGCAGTTACTCGCAAAAAAGGACAGAGATCTACACCTTC.

The CDR3 bases are TGTGCCAGCAGCGCAACTAGCGGGACCCCCCGGGGGGAGCTGTTTTTT. It codes for CASSATSGTPRGELFF. V and J are TRBV9 and TRBJ2-2, with TRBD2 identical over 10 bases. This CDR3 contains 16 residues. The germline CDR1 and CDR2 sequences are SGDLS and YYNGEE. J gave up 8 bases and V 3 bases, and 10 bases lay outside the gene matches.

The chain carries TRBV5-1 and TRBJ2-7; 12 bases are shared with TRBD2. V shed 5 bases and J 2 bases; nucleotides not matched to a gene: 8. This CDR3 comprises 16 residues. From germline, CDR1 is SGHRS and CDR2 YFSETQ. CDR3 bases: TGCGCCAGCAGTCTCCTAGCGGGAGGGCCCACCTACGAGCAGTACTTC. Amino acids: CASSLLAGGPTYEQYF.

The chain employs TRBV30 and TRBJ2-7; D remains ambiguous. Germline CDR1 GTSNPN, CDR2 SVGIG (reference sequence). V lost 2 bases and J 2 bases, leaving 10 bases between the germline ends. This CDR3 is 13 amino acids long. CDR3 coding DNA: TGTGCCTGGAGTCCCCCACAAGCCTACGAGCAGTACTTC. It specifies CAWSPPQAYEQYF. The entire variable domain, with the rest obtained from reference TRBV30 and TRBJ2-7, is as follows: SQTIHQWPATLVQPVGSPLSLECTVEGTSNPNLYWYRQAAGRGLQLLFYSVGIGQISSEVPQNLSASRPQDRQFILSSKKLLLSDSGFYLCAWSPPQAYEQYFGPGTRLTVT.